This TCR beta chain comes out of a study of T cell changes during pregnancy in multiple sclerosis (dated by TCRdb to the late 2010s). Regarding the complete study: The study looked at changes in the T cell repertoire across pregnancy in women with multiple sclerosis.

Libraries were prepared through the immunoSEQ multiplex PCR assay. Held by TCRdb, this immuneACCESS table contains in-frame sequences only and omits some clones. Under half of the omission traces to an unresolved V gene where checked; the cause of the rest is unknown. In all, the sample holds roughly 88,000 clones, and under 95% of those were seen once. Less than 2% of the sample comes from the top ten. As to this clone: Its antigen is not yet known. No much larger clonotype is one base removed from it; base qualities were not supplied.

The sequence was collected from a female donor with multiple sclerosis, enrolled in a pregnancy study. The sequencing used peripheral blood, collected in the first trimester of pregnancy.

CDR3 region: CASSFQSGPYEQYF. The DNA reads as follows: TGTGCCAGCAGTTTTCAGAGCGGACCCTACGAGCAGTACTTC. Recombination linked TRBV27 to TRBJ2-7, and TRBD2 may be the D gene, going by 5 matching bases. CDR1 and CDR2, looked up from the germline V gene (reference sequence), are MNHEY and SMNVEV. The CDR3 numbers 14 residues from cysteine through phenylalanine. Here the CDR3 DNA is all that survives: 42 bases in frame from base 1. V and J lose 3 bases and 2 bases, and a span of 11 bases separates them.